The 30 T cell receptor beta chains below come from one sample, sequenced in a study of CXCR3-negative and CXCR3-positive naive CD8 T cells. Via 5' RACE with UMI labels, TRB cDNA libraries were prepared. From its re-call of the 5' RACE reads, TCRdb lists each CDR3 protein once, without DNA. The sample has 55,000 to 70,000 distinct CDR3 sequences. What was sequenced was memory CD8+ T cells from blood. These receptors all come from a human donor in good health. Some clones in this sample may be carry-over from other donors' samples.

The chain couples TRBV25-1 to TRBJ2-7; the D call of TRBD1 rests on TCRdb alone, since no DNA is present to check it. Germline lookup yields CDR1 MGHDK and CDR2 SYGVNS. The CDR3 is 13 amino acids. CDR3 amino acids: CASSEFEGAVQYF.

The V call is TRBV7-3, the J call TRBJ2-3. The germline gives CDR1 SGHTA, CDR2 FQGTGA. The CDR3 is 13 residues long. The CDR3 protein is CASSLLLTDTQYF.

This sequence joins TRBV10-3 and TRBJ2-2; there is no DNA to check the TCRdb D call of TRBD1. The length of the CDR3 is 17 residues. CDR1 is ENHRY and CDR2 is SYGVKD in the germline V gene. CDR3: CAISEKIGQADTGELFF.

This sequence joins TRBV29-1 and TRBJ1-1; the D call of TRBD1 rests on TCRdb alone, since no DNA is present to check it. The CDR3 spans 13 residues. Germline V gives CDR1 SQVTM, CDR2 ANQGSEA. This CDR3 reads CSVETLGATEAFF.

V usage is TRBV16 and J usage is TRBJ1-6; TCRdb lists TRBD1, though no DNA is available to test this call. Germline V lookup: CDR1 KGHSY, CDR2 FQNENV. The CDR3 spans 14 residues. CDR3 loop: CASSQSGGHSPLHF.

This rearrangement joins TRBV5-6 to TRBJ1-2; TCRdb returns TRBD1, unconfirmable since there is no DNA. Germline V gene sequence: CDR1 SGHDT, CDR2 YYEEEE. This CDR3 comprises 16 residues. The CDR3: CASTPIETGGGYGYTF.

CDR3 sequence: CASSEQGEQFF. V gene TRBV25-1 combines with J gene TRBJ2-1. The CDR3 is 11 amino acids. Germline-derived CDR1 and CDR2 are MGHDK and SYGVNS.

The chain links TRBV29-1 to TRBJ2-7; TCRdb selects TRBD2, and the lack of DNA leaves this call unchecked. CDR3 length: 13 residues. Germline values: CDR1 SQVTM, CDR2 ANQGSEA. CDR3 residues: CSALAESSYEQYF.

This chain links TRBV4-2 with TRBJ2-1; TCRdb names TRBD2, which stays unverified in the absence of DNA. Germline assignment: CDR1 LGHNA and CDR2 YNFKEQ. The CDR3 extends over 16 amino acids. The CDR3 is CASSQEEGSSYNEQFF.

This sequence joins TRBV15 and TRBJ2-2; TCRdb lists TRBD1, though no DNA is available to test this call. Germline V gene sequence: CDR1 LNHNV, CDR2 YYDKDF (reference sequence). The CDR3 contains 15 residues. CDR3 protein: CATSAGQTNTGELFF.

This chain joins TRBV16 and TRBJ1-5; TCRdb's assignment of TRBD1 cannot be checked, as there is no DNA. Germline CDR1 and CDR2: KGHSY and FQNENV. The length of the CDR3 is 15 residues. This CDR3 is CASSQRTGSNQPQHF.

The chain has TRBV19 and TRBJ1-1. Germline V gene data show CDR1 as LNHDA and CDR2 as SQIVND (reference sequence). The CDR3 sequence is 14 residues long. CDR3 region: CASSIPQMNTEAFF.

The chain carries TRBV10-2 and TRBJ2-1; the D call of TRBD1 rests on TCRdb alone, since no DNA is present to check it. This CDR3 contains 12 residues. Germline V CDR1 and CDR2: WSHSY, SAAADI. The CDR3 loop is CASSESGSPKFF.

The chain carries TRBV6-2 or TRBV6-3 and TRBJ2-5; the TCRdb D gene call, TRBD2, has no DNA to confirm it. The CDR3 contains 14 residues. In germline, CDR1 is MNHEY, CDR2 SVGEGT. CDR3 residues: CASSYSKRKETQYF.

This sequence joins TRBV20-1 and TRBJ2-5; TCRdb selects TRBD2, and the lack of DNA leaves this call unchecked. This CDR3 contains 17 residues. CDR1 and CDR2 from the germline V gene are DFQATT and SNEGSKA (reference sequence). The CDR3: CSARGPGLAGVQETQYF.

The CDR3 loop reads CASSEGQFYGYTF. The chain combines TRBV9 with TRBJ1-2; the TCRdb call, TRBD1, lacks DNA for checking. CDR3 length equals 13 residues. The germline V gene has CDR1 SGDLS and CDR2 YYNGEE. The full variable domain, its missing parts supplied by reference TRBV9 and TRBJ1-2, is DSGVTQTPKHLITATGQRVTLRCSPRSGDLSVYWYQQSLDQGLQFLIQYYNGEERAKGNILERFSAQQFPDLHSELNLSSLELGDSALYFCASSEGQFYGYTFGSGTRLTVV.

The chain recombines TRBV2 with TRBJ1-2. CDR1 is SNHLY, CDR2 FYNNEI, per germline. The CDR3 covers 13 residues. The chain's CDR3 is CASSEAKHYGYTF.

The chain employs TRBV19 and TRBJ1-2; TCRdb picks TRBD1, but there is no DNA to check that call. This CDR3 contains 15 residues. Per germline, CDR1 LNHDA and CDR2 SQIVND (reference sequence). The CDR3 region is CASSPSTGGIYGYTF. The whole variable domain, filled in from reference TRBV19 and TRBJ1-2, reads DGGITQSPKYLFRKEGQNVTLSCEQNLNHDAMYWYRQDPGQGLRLIYYSQIVNDFQKGDIAEGYSVSREKKESFPLTVTSAQKNPTAFYLCASSPSTGGIYGYTFGSGTRLTVV.

This CDR3 is CASSFGSELFF. The gene calls are TRBV27 and TRBJ2-2. The CDR3 loop spans 11 amino acids. Germline V gives CDR1 MNHEY, CDR2 SMNVEV (reference sequence).

The CDR3 sequence is CASSPSLGSGAANEQFF. V is TRBV11-3 and J is TRBJ2-1; without DNA, the TCRdb call of TRBD2 cannot be checked. The CDR3 is 17 amino acids. Germline values: CDR1 SGHNT, CDR2 YENEEA. Combining the CDR3 with reference TRBV11-3 and TRBJ2-1 gives the whole variable domain EAGVVQSPRYKIIEKKQPVAFWCNPISGHNTLYWYLQNLGQGPELLIRYENEEAVDDSQLPKDRFSAERLKGVDSTLKIQPAELGDSAVYLCASSPSLGSGAANEQFFGPGTRLTVL.

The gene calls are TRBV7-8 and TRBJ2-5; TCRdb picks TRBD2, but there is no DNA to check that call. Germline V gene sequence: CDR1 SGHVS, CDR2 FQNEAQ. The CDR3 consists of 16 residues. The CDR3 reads CASSLSTSGDQETQYF.

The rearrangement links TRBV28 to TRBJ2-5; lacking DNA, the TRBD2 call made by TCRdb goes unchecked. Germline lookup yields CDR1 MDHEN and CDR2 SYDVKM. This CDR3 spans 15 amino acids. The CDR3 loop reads CASSSLAGERQTQYF.

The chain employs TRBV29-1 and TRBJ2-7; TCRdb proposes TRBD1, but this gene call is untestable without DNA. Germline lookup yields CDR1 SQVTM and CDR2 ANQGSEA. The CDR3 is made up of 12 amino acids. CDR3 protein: CSVVGQFYEQYF.

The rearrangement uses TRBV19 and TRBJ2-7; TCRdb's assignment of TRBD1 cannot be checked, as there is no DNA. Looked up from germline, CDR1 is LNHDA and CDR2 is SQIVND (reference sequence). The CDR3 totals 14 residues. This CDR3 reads CASNPGREFYEQYF. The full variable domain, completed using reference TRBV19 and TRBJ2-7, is DGGITQSPKYLFRKEGQNVTLSCEQNLNHDAMYWYRQDPGQGLRLIYYSQIVNDFQKGDIAEGYSVSREKKESFPLTVTSAQKNPTAFYLCASNPGREFYEQYFGPGTRLTVT.

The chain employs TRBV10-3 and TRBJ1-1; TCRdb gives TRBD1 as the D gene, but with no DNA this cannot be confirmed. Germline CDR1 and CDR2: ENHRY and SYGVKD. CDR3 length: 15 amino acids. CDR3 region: CAISEPGHLNTEAFF.

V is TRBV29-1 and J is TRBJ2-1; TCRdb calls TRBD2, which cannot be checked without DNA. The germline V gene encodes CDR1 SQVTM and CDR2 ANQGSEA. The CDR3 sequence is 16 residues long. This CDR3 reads CSVEPVLAGIYNEQFF.

The CDR3 spells CASSISTGHSGNTIYF. The chain joins TRBV12-3 or TRBV12-4 to TRBJ1-3; TCRdb selects TRBD1, and the lack of DNA leaves this call unchecked. CDR3 size: 16 residues.

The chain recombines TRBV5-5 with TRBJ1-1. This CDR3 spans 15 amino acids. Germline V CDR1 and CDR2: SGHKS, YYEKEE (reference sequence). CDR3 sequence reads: CASSFPMGGITEAFF.

The CDR3 is CASSKGVGPNSPLHF. The chain couples TRBV28 to TRBJ1-6; with no DNA, the TCRdb D assignment of TRBD1 cannot be verified. CDR1 MDHEN and CDR2 SYDVKM come from the germline V gene. This CDR3 contains 15 residues.

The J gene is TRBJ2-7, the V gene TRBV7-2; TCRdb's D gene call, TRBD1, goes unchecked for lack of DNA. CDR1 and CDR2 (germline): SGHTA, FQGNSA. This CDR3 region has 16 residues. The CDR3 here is CASSLDRDRGSHEQYF.